This T cell receptor beta chain was obtained from a study of T cell responses to AZD1222 COVID-19 vaccine. About the study: Both about-4-week and about-12-week second-dose recipients were combined.

CDR3 size: 18 residues. CDR1 is MGHDK, CDR2 SYGVNS, per germline. Trimming took 4 bases from V and 1 from J, leaving 21 bases between them. Study-wide points: Across the whole spike, CD4 TCRs peaked at regions 160-218 and 743-854. There were mostly white British donors and more females than males, and clonal diversity was possibly underestimated. There were repertoire samples only from the period after the peak T cell response.

Profiled with immunoSEQ multiplex PCR; TCRdb holds only in-frame clones, not every one. The sample yields 130,000 or so clones, more than 80% seen once. Comments on this clone: Its specificity is not known.

The sample here was peripheral blood, taken on day 0 of AZD1222 vaccination. The chain joins TRBV25-1 to TRBJ2-3, with D perhaps TRBD2 (5 bases). This receptor was obtained from an adult in good health. The CDR3 sequence: CASSVLGGGDIGTDTQYF. The CDR3 coding sequence is TGTGCCAGCAGTGTCCTCGGTGGAGGTGATATTGGCACAGATACGCAGTATTTT.